This TCR beta chain was captured in a study of T cell responses to AZD1222 COVID-19 vaccine. This clone was found once. The repertoire was sequenced with immunoSEQ multiplex PCR; TCRdb's copy has only in-frame clones and lacks some. The sample contains tens of thousands of clones, around nine tenths of which appear only once. The receptor was derived from an adult who received the AZD1222 COVID-19 vaccine. The sequencing used peripheral blood, collected 28 days after the second AZD1222 dose.

The CDR3 protein is CASSLRQGSTEAFF. For the CDR3, the DNA is TGTGCCAGCAGCTTACGACAGGGGAGCACTGAAGCTTTCTTT. The genes are TRBV7-2 and TRBJ1-1, with 8 bases fitting TRBD1. CDR3 size: 14 residues. The trim removed 2 bases at V and 4 bases at J, leaving 3 bases unmatched. CDR1 and CDR2 from the germline V gene are SGHTA and FQGNSA. Using reference TRBV7-2 and TRBJ1-1 for the parts outside the CDR3, the full variable domain is GAGVSQSPSNKVTEKGKDVELRCDPISGHTALYWYRQSLGQGLEFLIYFQGNSAPDKSGLPSDRFSAERTGGSVSTLTIQRTQQEDSAVYLCASSLRQGSTEAFFGQGTRLTVV.